This TCR beta chain was found in a study of response to subunit inactivated influenza vaccine. CDR1 SGHDN and CDR2 FVKESK come from the germline V gene. The CDR3 is 16 residues long. V lost 4 bases to trimming and J lost 7 bases; unmatched junction nucleotides: 9. As for this clonotype: Its antigen is unidentified.

General study results and limits: Each seasonal flu vaccination may recruit only limited new T cells, authors suggested.

TCRdb independently ran MiXCR on the RT-PCR reads; one entry per CDR3 protein. The sample lists more than 400,000 distinct CDR3 sequences, approximately 7.3% seen once, with under 15% in the top ten. V and J are TRBV14 and TRBJ1-6; TRBD1 agrees at 8 bases. This receptor was taken from a man between 50 and 75 years old who received an inactivated influenza vaccine. The source was PBMCs from blood, collected less than 25 months after vaccination. CDR3 sequence: CASSPLGQGANSPLHF. The CDR3 bases are TGTGCCAGCAGCCCCTTGGGGCAGGGGGCGAATTCACCCCTCCACTTT. The full variable domain, its missing parts supplied by reference TRBV14 and TRBJ1-6, is EAGVTQFPSHSVIEKGQTVTLRCDPISGHDNLYWYRRVMGKEIKFLLHFVKESKQDESGMPNNRFLAERTGGTYSTLKVQPAELEDSGVYFCASSPLGQGANSPLHFGNGTRLTVT.